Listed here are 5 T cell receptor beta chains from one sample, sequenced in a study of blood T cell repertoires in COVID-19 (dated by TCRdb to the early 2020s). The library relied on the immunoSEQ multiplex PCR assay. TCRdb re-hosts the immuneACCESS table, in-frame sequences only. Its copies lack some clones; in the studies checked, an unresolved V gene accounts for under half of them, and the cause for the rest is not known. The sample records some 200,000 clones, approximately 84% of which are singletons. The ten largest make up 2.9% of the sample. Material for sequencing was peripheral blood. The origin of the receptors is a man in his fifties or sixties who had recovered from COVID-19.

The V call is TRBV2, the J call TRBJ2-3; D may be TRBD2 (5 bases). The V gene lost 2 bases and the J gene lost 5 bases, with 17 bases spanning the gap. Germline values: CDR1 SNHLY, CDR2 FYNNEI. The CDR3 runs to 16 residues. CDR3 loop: CASSELEASHQDTQYF. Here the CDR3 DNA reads TGTGCCAGCAGTGAACTCGAGGCTAGCCATCAAGATACGCAGTATTTT. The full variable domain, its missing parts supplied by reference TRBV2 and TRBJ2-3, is EPEVTQTPSHQVTQMGQEVILRCVPISNHLYFYWYRQILGQKVEFLVSFYNNEISEKSEIFDDQFSVERPDGSNFTLKIRSTKLEDSAMYFCASSELEASHQDTQYFGPGTRLTVL.

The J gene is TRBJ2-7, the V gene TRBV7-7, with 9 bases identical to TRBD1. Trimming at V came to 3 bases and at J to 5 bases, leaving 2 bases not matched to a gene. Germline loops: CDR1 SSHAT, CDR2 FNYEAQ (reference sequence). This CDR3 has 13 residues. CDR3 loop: CASSLDRGHEQYF. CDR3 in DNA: TGTGCCAGCAGCTTGGACAGGGGCCACGAGCAGTACTTC.

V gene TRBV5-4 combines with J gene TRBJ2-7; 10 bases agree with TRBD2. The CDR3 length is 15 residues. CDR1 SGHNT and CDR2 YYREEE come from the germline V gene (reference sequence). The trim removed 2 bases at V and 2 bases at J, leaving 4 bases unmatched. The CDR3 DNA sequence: TGTGCCAGCAGCTTCCGGACTAGCGGTACCTACGAGCAGTACTTC. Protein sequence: CASSFRTSGTYEQYF.

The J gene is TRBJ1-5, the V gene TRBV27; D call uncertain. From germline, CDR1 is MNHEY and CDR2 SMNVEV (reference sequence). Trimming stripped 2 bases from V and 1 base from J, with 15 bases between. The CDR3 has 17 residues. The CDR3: CASSLTPPPASNQPQHF. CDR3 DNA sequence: TGTGCCAGCAGTTTAACCCCTCCCCCAGCGAGCAATCAGCCCCAGCATTTT.

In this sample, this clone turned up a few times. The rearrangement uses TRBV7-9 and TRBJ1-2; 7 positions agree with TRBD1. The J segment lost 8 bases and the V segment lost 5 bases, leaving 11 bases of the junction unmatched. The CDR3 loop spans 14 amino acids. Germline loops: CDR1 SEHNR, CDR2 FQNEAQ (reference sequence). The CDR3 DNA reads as TGTGCCAGCAGCCCAAAGGGGGCAGGAGGGGGCTACACCTTC. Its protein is CASSPKGAGGGYTF.